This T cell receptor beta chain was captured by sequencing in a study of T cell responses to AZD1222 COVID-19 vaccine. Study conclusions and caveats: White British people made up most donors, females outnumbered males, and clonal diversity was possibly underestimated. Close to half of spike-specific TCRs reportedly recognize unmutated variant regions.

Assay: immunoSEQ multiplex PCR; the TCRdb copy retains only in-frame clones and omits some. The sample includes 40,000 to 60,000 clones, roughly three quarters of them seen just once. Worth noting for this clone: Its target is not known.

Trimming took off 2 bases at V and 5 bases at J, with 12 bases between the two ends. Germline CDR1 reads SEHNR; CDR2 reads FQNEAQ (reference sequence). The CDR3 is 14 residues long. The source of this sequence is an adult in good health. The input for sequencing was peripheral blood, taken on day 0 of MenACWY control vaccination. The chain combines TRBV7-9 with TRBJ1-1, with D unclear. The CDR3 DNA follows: TGTGCCAGCAGCTTATCCGGCGTAATGACTGAAGCTTTCTTT. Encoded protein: CASSLSGVMTEAFF.